A single sample gave rise to the 10 T cell receptor beta chains below, sequenced in a study of siplizumab effects on memory and regulatory T cells. Libraries were prepared by immunoSEQ multiplex PCR; TCRdb keeps only in-frame clonotypes and omits some of them. The sample includes approximately 65,000 clones, around 79% of them seen just once. Sequenced input: memory CD4+ T cells sorted from blood. The receptors stem from a human donor in good health.

The gene calls are TRBV14 and TRBJ2-5; no reliable D call. Trimming removed 0 bases from V and 5 bases from J, with 10 bases in between. Germline assignment: CDR1 SGHDN and CDR2 FVKESK. The CDR3 extends over 14 amino acids. The CDR3 protein is CASSQDLATETQYF. The DNA for the CDR3 is TGTGCCAGCAGCCAAGATTTAGCAACGGAGACCCAGTACTTC. The full variable domain, in which reference TRBV14 and TRBJ2-5 provide the parts outside the CDR3, is EAGVTQFPSHSVIEKGQTVTLRCDPISGHDNLYWYRRVMGKEIKFLLHFVKESKQDESGMPNNRFLAERTGGTYSTLKVQPAELEDSGVYFCASSQDLATETQYFGPGTRLLVL.

This clone was observed a few times. The chain carries TRBV5-6 and TRBJ2-7, with 10 nucleotides matching TRBD1. CDR1 is SGHDT, CDR2 YYEEEE, per germline. CDR3 length equals 15 residues. With 5 bases clipped from V and 11 bases from J, the junction kept 16 bases outside the gene matches. In DNA, the CDR3 is TGTGCCAGCAGATCGAATACTAGGACAGGGGGGATGGAGTACTTC. This gives the protein CASRSNTRTGGMEYF.

The chain uses TRBV18 and TRBJ2-7; no reliable D call. The germline V gene encodes CDR1 KGHSH and CDR2 LQKENI. The CDR3 extends over 13 amino acids. V was trimmed by 4 bases and J by 0 bases, leaving 7 bases between them. CDR3 coding DNA: TGTGCCAGCTCACTTTCCAGCTCCTACGAGCAGTACTTC. As protein: CASSLSSSYEQYF.

The sample holds a few counts of this clone. The chain links TRBV27 to TRBJ1-6, with D possibly being TRBD1 (6 bases). V lost 4 bases and J 6 bases, leaving 10 bases between the germline ends. Germline assignment: CDR1 MNHEY and CDR2 SMNVEV (reference sequence). The length of the CDR3 is 14 residues. The CDR3: CASSYREGNSPLHF. The CDR3 DNA is TGTGCCAGCAGTTACAGGGAAGGTAATTCACCCCTCCACTTT.

CDR3 bases: TGCGCCAGCAGCCAACAGGGGACAAATTCACCCCTCCACTTT. Its translation: CASSQQGTNSPLHF. The rearrangement links TRBV4-3 to TRBJ1-6; tentative D call: TRBD1 (6 bases). Trimming stripped 2 bases from V and 7 bases from J, with 9 bases between. The CDR3 loop spans 14 amino acids. The germline CDR1 and CDR2 sequences are LGHNA and YSLEER.

The chain uses TRBV19 and TRBJ1-3; D is unresolved. CDR1 LNHDA and CDR2 SQIVND come from the germline V gene (reference sequence). The CDR3 sequence is 13 residues long. V lost 5 bases and J 3 bases, leaving 8 bases between the germline ends. The CDR3 coding sequence is TGTGCCAGTAGTCGGCAGATTGGAAACACCATATATTTT. It specifies CASSRQIGNTIYF.

V usage is TRBV5-1 and J usage is TRBJ2-3; D is unresolved. The CDR3 contains 12 residues. V was cut by 8 bases and J by 4 bases, with 11 bases left in between. Germline assignment: CDR1 SGHRS and CDR2 YFSETQ. This CDR3 is CASRSTPDTQYF. CDR3 nucleotide sequence: TGCGCCAGTCGGAGTACCCCAGATACGCAGTATTTT.

This clone was counted a few times. V gene TRBV13 combines with J gene TRBJ1-3; D not resolved. The length of the CDR3 is 14 residues. Germline V CDR1 and CDR2: PRHDT, FYEKMQ (reference sequence). Trimming removed 4 bases from V and 4 bases from J, with 11 bases in between. The CDR3: CASSSDGAGNTIYF. CDR3 nucleotide sequence: TGTGCCAGCAGCTCGGATGGAGCGGGAAACACCATATATTTT.

The chain has TRBV29-1 and TRBJ2-7; 10 nucleotides line up with TRBD1. The germline V gene has CDR1 SQVTM and CDR2 ANQGSEA. The V and J ends lost 5 bases and 4 bases, in that order; junction bases with no gene match: 5. The CDR3 runs 13 residues. The CDR3 DNA follows: TGCAGCGTTCAGACAGGGGGCCCTTACGAGCAGTACTTC. This gives the protein CSVQTGGPYEQYF.

The chain employs TRBV11-3 and TRBJ1-1, with TRBD1 identical over 7 bases. CDR3 length: 13 amino acids. Germline values: CDR1 SGHNT, CDR2 YENEEA. The ends lost 6 bases at V and 4 bases at J; junction bases unmatched: 5. This CDR3 reads CASRNSGGTEAFF. The DNA of the CDR3 is TGTGCCAGCAGAAACTCAGGGGGCACTGAAGCTTTCTTT.